This TCR beta chain was recorded in a study of post-analysis software for immune sequencing data. Study context: Relapsing-remitting, secondary progressive and progressive-relapsing courses of multiple sclerosis were included.

Incorporated into the TCR beta cDNA libraries were unique molecular identifiers, which served to reduce PCR and sequencing biases. Yield was 450,000 to 650,000 cDNA molecules from around 1 to 10 million T cells. TCRdb re-called the PCR reads through MiXCR, storing one row per CDR3 protein. The sample lists more than 500,000 distinct CDR3 sequences; 34% were seen once. Study outcomes and limitations: The normalized Chao1 diversity of multiple sclerosis patients was significantly lower than that of controls. Batch-matched samples strongly co-clustered by F measure.

This clonotype was counted only a few times. Antigen: not known. The sample consisted of blood. The clonotype comes from a girl aged 2-17 years with multiple sclerosis.

DNA for the CDR3: TGTGCCAGCAGTTCGACTTCCATTAGAGGAGATCCCCTTCATTCACCCCTCCACTTT. It specifies CASSSTSIRGDPLHSPLHF. The chain has TRBV27 and TRBJ1-6, with D hard to call. Germline CDR1 is MNHEY and CDR2 is SMNVEV (reference sequence). The CDR3 has 19 amino acids. V dropped 4 bases and J dropped 8 bases, with 27 bases sitting between them.